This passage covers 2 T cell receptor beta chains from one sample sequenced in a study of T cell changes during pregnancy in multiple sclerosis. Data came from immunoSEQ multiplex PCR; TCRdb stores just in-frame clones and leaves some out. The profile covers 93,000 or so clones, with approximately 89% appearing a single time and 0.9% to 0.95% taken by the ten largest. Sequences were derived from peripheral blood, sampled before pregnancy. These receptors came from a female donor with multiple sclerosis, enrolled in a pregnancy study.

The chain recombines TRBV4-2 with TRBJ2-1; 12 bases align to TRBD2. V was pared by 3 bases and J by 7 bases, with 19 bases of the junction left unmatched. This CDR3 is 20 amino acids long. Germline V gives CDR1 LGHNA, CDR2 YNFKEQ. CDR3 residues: CASSQSQASGRVFESNEQFF. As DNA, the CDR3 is TGTGCCAGCAGCCAGTCCCAGGCTAGCGGGAGGGTATTTGAGTCGAATGAGCAGTTCTTC.

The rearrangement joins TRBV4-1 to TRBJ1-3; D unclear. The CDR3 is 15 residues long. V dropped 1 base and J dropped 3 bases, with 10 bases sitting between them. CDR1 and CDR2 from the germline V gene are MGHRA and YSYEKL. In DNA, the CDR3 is TGCGCCAGCAGCCAAGTAAGGACTAATGGAAACACCATATATTTT. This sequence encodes CASSQVRTNGNTIYF.